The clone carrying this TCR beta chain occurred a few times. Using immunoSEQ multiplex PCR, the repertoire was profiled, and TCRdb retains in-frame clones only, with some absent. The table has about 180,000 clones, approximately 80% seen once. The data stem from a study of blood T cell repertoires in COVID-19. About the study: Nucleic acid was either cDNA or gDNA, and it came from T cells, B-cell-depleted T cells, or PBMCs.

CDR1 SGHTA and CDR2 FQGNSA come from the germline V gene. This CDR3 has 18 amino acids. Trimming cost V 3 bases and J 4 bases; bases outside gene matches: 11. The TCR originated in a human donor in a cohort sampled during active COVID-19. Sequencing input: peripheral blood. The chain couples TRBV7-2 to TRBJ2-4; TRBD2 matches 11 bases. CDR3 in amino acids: CASSFLSTSGTSKNIQYF. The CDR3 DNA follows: TGTGCCAGCAGCTTCCTTTCGACTAGCGGGACATCTAAAAACATTCAGTACTTC. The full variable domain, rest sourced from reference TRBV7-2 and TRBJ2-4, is GAGVSQSPSNKVTEKGKDVELRCDPISGHTALYWYRQSLGQGLEFLIYFQGNSAPDKSGLPSDRFSAERTGGSVSTLTIQRTQQEDSAVYLCASSFLSTSGTSKNIQYFGAGTRLSVL.